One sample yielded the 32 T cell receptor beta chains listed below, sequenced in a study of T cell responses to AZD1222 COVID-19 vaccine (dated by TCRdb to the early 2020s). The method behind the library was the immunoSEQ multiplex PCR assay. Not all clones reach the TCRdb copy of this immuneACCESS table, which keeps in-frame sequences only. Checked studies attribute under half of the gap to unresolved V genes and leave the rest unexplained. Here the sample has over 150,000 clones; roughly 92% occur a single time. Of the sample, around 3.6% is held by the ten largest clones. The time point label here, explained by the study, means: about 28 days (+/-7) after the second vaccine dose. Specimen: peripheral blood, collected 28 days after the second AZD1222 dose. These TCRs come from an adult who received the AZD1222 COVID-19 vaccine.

This chain's CDR3 is CATSRGEGSNQPQHF. CDR3 bases: TGTGCCACCAGCAGAGGAGAGGGAAGCAATCAGCCCCAGCATTTT. The chain couples TRBV15 to TRBJ1-5; D gene unclear. This CDR3 contains 15 residues. CDR1 LNHNV and CDR2 YYDKDF come from the germline V gene (reference sequence). V lost 1 base and J 1 base, leaving 8 bases between the germline ends.

For the CDR3, the DNA is TGCAGCGTTGTTGGGGCGGCTAGTGGGAGTGATGGAGAGACCCAGTACTTC. Amino acid sequence: CSVVGAASGSDGETQYF. The J gene is TRBJ2-5, the V gene TRBV29-1, with D possibly called TRBD1 or TRBD2 (5 bases each). Germline V lookup: CDR1 SQVTM, CDR2 ANQGSEA. Trimming pared 4 bases from V and 4 bases from J, leaving 25 bases between. The CDR3 spans 17 residues.

CDR3 sequence: CASSLDPRGGGGTDTQYF. Here the CDR3 DNA reads TGTGCCAGCAGCTTAGACCCCAGAGGGGGCGGGGGCACAGATACGCAGTATTTT. V is TRBV7-2 and J is TRBJ2-3, with D tentatively TRBD1 (7 bases). V was clipped by 1 base and J by 1 base, with 18 bases between them. The CDR3 is 18 residues long. Germline assignment: CDR1 SGHTA and CDR2 FQGNSA.

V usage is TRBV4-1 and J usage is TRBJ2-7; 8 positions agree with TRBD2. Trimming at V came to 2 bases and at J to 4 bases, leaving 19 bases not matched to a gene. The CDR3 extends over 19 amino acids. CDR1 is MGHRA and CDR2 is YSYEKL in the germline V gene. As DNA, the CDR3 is TGCGCCAGCAGCCAATTTGGGACTAGAGGGAATACGGGGAAATACGAGCAGTACTTC. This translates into CASSQFGTRGNTGKYEQYF.

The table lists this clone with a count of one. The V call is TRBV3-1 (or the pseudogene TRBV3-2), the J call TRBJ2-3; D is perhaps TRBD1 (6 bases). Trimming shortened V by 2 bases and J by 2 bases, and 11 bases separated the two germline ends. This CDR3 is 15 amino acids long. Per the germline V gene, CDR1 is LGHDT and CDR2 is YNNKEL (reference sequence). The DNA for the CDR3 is TGTGCCAGCAGCCAACAGGGGTCTAACACAGATACGCAGTATTTT. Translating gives CASSQQGSNTDTQYF.

In DNA form, the CDR3 reads TGTGCCAGCTCAACCGCACAGGGGAATCAGCCCCAGCATTTT. Translated, it gives CASSTAQGNQPQHF. V and J are TRBV18 and TRBJ1-5; 7 bases map to TRBD1. The junction had 5 bases not matched to a gene; V was cut back by 5 bases and J by 4 bases. CDR1 and CDR2 from the germline V gene are KGHSH and LQKENI. This CDR3 contains 14 residues.

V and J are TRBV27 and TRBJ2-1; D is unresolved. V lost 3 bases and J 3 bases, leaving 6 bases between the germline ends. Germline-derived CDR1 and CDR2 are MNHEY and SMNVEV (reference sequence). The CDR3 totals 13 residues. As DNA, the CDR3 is TGTGCCAGCAGTTTCGGTGGCTACAATGAGCAGTTCTTC. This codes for CASSFGGYNEQFF.

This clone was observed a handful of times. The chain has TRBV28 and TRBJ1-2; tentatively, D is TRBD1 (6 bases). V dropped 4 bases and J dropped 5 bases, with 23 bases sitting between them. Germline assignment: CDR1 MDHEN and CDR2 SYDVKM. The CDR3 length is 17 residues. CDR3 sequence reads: CASSSRGDTLMGYGYTF. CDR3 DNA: TGTGCCAGCAGTTCTAGAGGGGACACCCTTATGGGGTATGGCTACACCTTC.

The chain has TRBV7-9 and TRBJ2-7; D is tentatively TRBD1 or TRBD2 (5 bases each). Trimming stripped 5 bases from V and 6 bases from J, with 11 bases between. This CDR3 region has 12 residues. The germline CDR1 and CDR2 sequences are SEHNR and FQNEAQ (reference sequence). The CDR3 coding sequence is TGTGCCAGCAGCCCGGGGCTGAGCGAGCAGTACTTC. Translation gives CASSPGLSEQYF.

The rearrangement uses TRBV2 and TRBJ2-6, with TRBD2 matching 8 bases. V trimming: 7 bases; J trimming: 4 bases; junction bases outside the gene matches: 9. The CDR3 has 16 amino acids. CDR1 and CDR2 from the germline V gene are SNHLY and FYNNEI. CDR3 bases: TGTGCCAGCACCGCGGGGGGAACTCTCGGGGCCAACGTCCTGACTTTC. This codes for CASTAGGTLGANVLTF.

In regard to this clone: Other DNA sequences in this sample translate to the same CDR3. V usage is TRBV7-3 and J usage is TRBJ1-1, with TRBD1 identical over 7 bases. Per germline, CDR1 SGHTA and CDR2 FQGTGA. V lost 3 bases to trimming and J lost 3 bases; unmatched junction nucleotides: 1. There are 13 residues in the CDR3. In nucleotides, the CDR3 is TGTGCCAGCAGCTTCCAGGGGGACACTGAAGCTTTCTTT. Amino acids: CASSFQGDTEAFF.

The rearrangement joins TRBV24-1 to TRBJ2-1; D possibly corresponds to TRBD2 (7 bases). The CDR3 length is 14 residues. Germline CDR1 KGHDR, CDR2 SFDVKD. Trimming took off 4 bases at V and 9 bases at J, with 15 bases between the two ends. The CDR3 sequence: CATSERTGRVEQFF. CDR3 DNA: TGTGCCACCAGTGAGCGCACAGGGAGGGTTGAGCAGTTCTTC.

The CDR3 loop is CASRTKTGHEKLFF. Written as DNA, the CDR3 is TGTGCCAGCAGGACTAAGACAGGGCATGAAAAACTGTTTTTT. The chain is built from TRBV28 and TRBJ1-4; 7 bases agree with TRBD1. The CDR3 spans 14 residues. The germline CDR1 and CDR2 sequences are MDHEN and SYDVKM. V was pared by 6 bases and J by 6 bases, with 7 bases of the junction left unmatched. The full variable domain, completed using reference TRBV28 and TRBJ1-4, is DVKVTQSSRYLVKRTGEKVFLECVQDMDHENMFWYRQDPGLGLRLIYFSYDVKMKEKGDIPEGYSVSREKKERFSLILESASTNQTSMYLCASRTKTGHEKLFFGSGTQLSVL.

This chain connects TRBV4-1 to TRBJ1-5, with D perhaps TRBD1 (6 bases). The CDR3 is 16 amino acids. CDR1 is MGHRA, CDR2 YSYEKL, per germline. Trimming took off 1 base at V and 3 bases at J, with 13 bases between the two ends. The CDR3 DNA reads TGCGCCAGCAGCCAAGGAGGGGGACGGAACAATCAGCCCCAGCATTTT. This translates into CASSQGGGRNNQPQHF.

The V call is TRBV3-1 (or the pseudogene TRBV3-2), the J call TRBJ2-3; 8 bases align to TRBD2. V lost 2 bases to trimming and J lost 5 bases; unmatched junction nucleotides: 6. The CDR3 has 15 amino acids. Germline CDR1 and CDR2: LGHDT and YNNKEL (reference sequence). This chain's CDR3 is CASSQSPLAGDTQYF. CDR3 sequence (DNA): TGTGCCAGCAGCCAAAGCCCTCTAGCGGGAGATACGCAGTATTTT.

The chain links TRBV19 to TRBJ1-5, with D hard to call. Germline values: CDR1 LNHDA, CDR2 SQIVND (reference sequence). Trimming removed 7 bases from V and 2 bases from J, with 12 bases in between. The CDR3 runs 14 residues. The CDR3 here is CASIDPPGNQPQHF. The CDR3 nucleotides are TGTGCCAGTATAGACCCCCCAGGCAATCAGCCCCAGCATTTT.

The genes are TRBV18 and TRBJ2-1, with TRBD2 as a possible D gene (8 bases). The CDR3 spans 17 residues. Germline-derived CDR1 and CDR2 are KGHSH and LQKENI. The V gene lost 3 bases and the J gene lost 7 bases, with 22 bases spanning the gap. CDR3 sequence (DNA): TGTGCCAGCTCACCGCGCCTGGGGACTAGGGGGCGAAATGAGCAGTTCTTC. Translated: CASSPRLGTRGRNEQFF.

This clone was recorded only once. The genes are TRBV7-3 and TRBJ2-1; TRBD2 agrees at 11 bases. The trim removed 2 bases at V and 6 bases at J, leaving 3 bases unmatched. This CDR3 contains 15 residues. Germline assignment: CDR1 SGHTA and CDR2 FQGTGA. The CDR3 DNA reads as TGTGCCAGCAGCTTACTAGCGGGAGGTGTCAATGAGCAGTTCTTC. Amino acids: CASSLLAGGVNEQFF.

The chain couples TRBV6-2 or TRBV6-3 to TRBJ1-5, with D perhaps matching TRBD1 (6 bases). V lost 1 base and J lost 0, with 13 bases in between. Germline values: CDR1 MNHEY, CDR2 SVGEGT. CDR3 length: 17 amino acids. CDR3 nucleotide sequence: TGTGCCAGCAGTTACTACTACGGACAGCTTAGCAATCAGCCCCAGCATTTT. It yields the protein CASSYYYGQLSNQPQHF.

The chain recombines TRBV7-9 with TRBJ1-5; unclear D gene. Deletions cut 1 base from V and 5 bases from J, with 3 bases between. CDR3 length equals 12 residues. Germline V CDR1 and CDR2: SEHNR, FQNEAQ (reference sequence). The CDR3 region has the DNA TGTGCCAGCAGCTTAGAATATCAGCCCCAGCATTTT. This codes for CASSLEYQPQHF.

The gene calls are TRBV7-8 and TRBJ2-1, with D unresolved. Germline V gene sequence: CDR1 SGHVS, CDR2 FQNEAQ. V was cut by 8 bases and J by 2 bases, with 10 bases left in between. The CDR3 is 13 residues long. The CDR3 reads CASGALTYNEQFF. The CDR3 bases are TGTGCCAGCGGCGCCTTAACCTACAATGAGCAGTTCTTC.

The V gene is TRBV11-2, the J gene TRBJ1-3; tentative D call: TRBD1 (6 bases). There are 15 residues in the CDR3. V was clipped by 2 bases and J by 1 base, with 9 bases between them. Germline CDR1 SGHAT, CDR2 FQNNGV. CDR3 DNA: TGTGCCAGCAGCTTACAGGGGACTTCTGGAAACACCATATATTTT. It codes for CASSLQGTSGNTIYF.

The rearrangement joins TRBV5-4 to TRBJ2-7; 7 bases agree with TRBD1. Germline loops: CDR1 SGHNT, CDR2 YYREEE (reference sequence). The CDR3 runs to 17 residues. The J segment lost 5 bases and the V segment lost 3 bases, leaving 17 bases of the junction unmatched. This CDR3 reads CASSSPRQGRQVHEQYF. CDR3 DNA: TGTGCCAGCAGCTCTCCCAGACAGGGCCGCCAGGTACACGAGCAGTACTTC.

DNA of the CDR3: TGTGCCACCAGTCGCCCTGGCGGCTATGGCTACACCTTC. Encoded protein: CATSRPGGYGYTF. This chain joins TRBV24-1 and TRBJ1-2; D gene uncertain. The germline V and J ends were trimmed by 6 bases and 4 bases, with 11 bases remaining between them. This CDR3 spans 13 amino acids. CDR1 and CDR2 (germline): KGHDR, SFDVKD.

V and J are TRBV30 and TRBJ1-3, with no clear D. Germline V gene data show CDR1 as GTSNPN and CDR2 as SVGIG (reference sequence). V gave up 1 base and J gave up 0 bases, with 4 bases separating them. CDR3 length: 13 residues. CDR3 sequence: CAWSGVSGNTIYF. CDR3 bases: TGTGCCTGGAGTGGGGTCTCTGGAAACACCATATATTTT. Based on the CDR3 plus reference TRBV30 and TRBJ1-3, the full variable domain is SQTIHQWPATLVQPVGSPLSLECTVEGTSNPNLYWYRQAAGRGLQLLFYSVGIGQISSEVPQNLSASRPQDRQFILSSKKLLLSDSGFYLCAWSGVSGNTIYFGEGSWLTVV.

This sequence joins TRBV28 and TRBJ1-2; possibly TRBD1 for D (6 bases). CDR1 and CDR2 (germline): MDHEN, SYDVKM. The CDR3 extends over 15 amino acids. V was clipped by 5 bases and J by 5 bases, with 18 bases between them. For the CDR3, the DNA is TGTGCCAGCAGTCCCCGAGGGGGGCTAGGGTATGGCTACACCTTC. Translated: CASSPRGGLGYGYTF.

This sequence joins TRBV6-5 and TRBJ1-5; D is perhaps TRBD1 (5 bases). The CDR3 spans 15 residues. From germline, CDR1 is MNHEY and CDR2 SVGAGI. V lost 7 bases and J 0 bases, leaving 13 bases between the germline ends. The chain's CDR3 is CASKGSSYSNQPQHF. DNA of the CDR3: TGTGCCAGCAAGGGGAGCAGCTATAGCAATCAGCCCCAGCATTTT.

The CDR3, as DNA: TGTGCCAGCAGGGGTCCTAGTGAGCAGTACTTC. Its translation: CASRGPSEQYF. J is TRBJ2-7 and V is TRBV2; D unresolved. Per germline, CDR1 SNHLY and CDR2 FYNNEI. V was shortened by 6 bases and J by 7 bases, with 10 bases between the two germline ends. The CDR3 runs to 11 residues.

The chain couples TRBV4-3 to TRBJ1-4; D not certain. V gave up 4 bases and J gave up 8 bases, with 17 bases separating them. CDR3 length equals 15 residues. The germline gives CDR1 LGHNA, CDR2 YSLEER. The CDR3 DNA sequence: TGCGCCAGCAGCCCACGGACTGGCGGTGGGGAAAAACTGTTTTTT. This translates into CASSPRTGGGEKLFF.

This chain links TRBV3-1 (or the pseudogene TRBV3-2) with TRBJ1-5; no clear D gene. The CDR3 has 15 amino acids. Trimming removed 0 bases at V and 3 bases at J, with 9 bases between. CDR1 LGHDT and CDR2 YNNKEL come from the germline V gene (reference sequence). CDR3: CASSQDVGDNQPQHF. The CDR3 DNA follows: TGTGCCAGCAGCCAAGATGTGGGAGACAATCAGCCCCAGCATTTT.

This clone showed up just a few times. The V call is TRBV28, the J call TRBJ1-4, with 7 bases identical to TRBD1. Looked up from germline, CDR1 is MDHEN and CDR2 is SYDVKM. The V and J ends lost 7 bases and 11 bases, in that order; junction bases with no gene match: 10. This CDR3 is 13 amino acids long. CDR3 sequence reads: CASNLAGTAKLFF. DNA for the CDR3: TGTGCCAGCAATTTGGCAGGGACAGCGAAACTGTTTTTT.

The CDR3 protein is CASTLGPYTEAFF. The CDR3 DNA sequence: TGTGCCAGCACTCTCGGGCCATACACTGAAGCTTTCTTT. The chain employs TRBV12-3 or TRBV12-4 and TRBJ1-1; D gene ambiguous. Trimming removed 7 bases at V and 3 bases at J, with 12 bases between. The CDR3 covers 13 residues.